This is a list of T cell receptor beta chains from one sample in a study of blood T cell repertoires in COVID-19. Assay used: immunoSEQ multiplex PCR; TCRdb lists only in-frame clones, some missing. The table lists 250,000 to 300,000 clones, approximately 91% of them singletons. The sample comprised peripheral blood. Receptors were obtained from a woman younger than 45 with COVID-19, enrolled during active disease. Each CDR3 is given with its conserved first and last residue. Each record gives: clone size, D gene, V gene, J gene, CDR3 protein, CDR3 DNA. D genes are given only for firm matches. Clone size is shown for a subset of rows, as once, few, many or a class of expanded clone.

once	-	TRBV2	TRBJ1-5	CASSTQGSRNNQPQHF	TGTGCCAGCAGTACTCAGGGGAGTAGGAACAATCAGCCCCAGCATTTT
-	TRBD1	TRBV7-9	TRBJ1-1	CASSSGGNTEAFF	TGTGCCAGCAGCTCAGGGGGAAACACTGAAGCTTTCTTT
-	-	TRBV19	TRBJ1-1	CASSIGQVEAFF	TGTGCCAGTAGTATCGGTCAGGTCGAAGCTTTCTTT
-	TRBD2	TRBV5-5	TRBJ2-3	CASSSRLAGITDTQYF	TGTGCCAGCAGCTCCAGACTAGCGGGGATCACAGATACGCAGTATTTT
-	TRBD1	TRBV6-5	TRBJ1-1	CASSYSDRGTEAFF	TGTGCCAGCAGTTATTCGGACAGGGGCACTGAAGCTTTCTTT
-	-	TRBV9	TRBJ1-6	CASSRDTVSPLHF	TGTGCCAGCAGCCGGGACACAGTTTCACCCCTCCACTTT
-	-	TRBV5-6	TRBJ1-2	CASSYYRDGYTF	TGTGCCAGCAGTTATTACAGGGATGGCTACACCTTC
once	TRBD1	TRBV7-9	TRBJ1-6	CASSSSSTGGGYNSPLHF	TGTGCCAGCAGCTCCTCAAGCACAGGGGGCGGGTATAATTCACCCCTCCACTTT
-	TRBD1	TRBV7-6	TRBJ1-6	CASSRTFRDRAGDNSPLHF	TGTGCCAGCAGCCGGACTTTCCGGGACAGGGCGGGGGATAATTCACCCCTCCACTTT
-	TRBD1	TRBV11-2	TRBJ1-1	CASSSHRGQGNTEAFF	TGTGCCAGCAGCTCCCACAGGGGGCAGGGTAACACTGAAGCTTTCTTT
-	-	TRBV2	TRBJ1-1	CASSGHLNTEAFF	TGTGCCAGCAGTGGGCATTTGAACACTGAAGCTTTCTTT
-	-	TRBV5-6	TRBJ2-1	CASSLAVQGKGGEQFF	TGTGCCAGCAGCTTGGCAGTCCAGGGGAAAGGGGGTGAGCAGTTCTTC
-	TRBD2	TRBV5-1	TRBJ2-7	CASSLEAGAYEQYF	TGCGCCAGCAGCTTGGAAGCGGGGGCGTACGAGCAGTACTTC
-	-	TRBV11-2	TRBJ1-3	CASSLLQSSGNTIYF	TGTGCCAGCAGCCTCTTACAGAGCTCTGGAAACACCATATATTTT
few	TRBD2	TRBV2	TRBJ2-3	CASSTSSSGRRTDTQYF	TGTGCCAGCAGTACCTCTTCTAGCGGGAGGCGCACAGATACGCAGTATTTT
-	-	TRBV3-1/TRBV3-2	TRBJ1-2	CASSQDPAGHDGYTF	TGTGCCAGCAGCCAAGATCCTGCAGGGCACGACGGCTACACCTTC
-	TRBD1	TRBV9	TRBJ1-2	CASGQGGQNYGYTF	TGTGCCAGCGGCCAAGGGGGACAGAACTATGGCTACACCTTC
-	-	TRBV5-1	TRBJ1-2	CASSLAVEINGYTF	TGCGCCAGCAGCTTGGCGGTGGAGATAAATGGCTACACCTTC
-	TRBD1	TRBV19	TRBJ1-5	CASSLDRGLNQPQHF	TGTGCCAGTAGCCTAGACAGGGGCCTCAATCAGCCCCAGCATTTT
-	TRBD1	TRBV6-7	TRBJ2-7	CASSYSHRGFQISYEQYF	TGTGCCAGCAGTTACTCGCACAGGGGGTTCCAAATTTCCTACGAGCAGTACTTC
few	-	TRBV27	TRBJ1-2	CASSSIGSGLNYGYTF	TGTGCCAGCAGTTCTATCGGCAGCGGACTCAACTATGGCTACACCTTC
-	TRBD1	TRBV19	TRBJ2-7	CASSGQESSYEQYF	TGTGCCAGTAGCGGACAGGAGAGCTCCTACGAGCAGTACTTC
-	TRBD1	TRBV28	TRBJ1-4	CASSFGQVVGEKLFF	TGTGCCAGCAGTTTTGGACAGGTTGTTGGAGAAAAACTGTTTTTT
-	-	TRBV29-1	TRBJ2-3	CSVEGEGPSTDTQYF	TGCAGCGTTGAAGGCGAGGGCCCTAGCACAGATACGCAGTATTTT
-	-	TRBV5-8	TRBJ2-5	CASSTGLQETQYF	TGTGCCAGCAGCACGGGACTGCAAGAGACCCAGTACTTC
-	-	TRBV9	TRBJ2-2	CASSGGFTGELFF	TGTGCCAGCAGCGGAGGGTTTACCGGGGAGCTGTTTTTT
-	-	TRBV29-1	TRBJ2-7	CSVEWAGRPYEQYF	TGCAGCGTTGAATGGGCAGGGCGGCCCTACGAGCAGTACTTC
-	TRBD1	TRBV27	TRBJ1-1	CASSGQGWDTEAFF	TGTGCCAGCAGCGGACAGGGGTGGGACACTGAAGCTTTCTTT
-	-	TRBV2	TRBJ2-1	CASTEGGGDNEQFF	TGTGCCAGCACTGAAGGAGGGGGGGACAATGAGCAGTTCTTC
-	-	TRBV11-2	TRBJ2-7	CASSLGVARGPYEQYF	TGTGCCAGCAGCTTAGGAGTAGCCAGGGGCCCCTACGAGCAGTACTTC
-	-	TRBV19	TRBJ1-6	CASSMGGDSPLHF	TGTGCCAGTAGTATGGGGGGGGACTCACCCCTCCACTTT
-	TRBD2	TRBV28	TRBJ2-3	CASALLTSADTQYF	TGTGCCAGCGCTCTCCTGACTAGCGCAGATACGCAGTATTTT
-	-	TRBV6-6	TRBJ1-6	CASSYTRGALNSPLHF	TGTGCCAGCAGTTACACAAGGGGCGCCCTTAATTCACCCCTCCACTTT
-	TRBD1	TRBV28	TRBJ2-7	CASSFRDRGGQYF	TGTGCCAGCAGTTTCAGGGACAGGGGGGGTCAGTACTTC
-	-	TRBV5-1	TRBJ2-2	CASSRGAGTGELFF	TGCGCCAGCAGCCGGGGGGCCGGCACCGGGGAGCTGTTTTTT
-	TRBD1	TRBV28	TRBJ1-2	CASSTLGQGSYGYTF	TGTGCCAGCAGCACCCTGGGACAGGGTTCCTATGGCTACACCTTC
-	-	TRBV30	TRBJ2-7	CAWRVQAVATGEQYF	TGTGCCTGGAGGGTACAGGCTGTGGCGACTGGCGAGCAGTACTTC
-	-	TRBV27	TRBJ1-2	CASSPTGRNYGYTF	TGTGCCAGCAGTCCCACGGGGAGGAACTATGGCTACACCTTC
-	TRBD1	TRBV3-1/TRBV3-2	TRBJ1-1	CASSLQDRGGTEAFF	TGTGCCAGCAGCCTTCAGGACAGGGGGGGCACTGAAGCTTTCTTT
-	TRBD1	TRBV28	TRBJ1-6	CASSRRTGGRGSPLHF	TGTGCCAGCAGTCGAAGGACAGGGGGCAGGGGTTCACCCCTCCACTTT
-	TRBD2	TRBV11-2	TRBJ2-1	CASSSPRVAGPSYNEQFF	TGTGCCAGCAGCTCCCCTAGGGTAGCGGGACCCTCCTACAATGAGCAGTTCTTC
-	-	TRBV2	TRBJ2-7	CATSTSPYEQYF	TGTGCCACCTCGACAAGCCCCTACGAGCAGTACTTC
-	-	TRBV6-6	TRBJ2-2	CASSYLNLNTGELFF	TGTGCCAGCAGTTATCTAAACCTGAACACCGGGGAGCTGTTTTTT
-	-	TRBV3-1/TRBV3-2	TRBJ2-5	CASSPGGGSGTQYF	TGTGCCAGCAGCCCAGGAGGAGGTTCTGGGACCCAGTACTTC
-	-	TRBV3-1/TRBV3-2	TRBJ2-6	CASSQDFSGANVLTF	TGTGCCAGCAGCCAGGACTTTTCTGGGGCCAACGTCCTGACTTTC
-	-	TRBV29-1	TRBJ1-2	CSVEGGGWEAESDYGYTF	TGCAGCGTTGAAGGCGGCGGGTGGGAAGCGGAGTCGGACTATGGCTACACCTTC
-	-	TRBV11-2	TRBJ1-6	CASTQGPYNSPLHF	TGTGCCAGCACCCAGGGCCCTTATAATTCACCCCTCCACTTT
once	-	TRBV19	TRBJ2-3	CASSISDTQYF	TGTGCCAGTAGTATCTCAGATACGCAGTATTTT
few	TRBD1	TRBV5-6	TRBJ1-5	CASSLGGQGAGRQPQHF	TGTGCCAGCAGCTTGGGCGGACAGGGGGCAGGGAGGCAGCCCCAGCATTTT
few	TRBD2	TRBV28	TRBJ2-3	CASSSTSGRGGVTDTQYF	TGTGCCAGCAGTTCGACTAGCGGGAGAGGGGGCGTCACAGATACGCAGTATTTT
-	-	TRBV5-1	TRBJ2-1	CASSLDSSRSSYNEQFF	TGCGCCAGCAGCTTGGATTCCTCGAGGAGCTCCTACAATGAGCAGTTCTTC
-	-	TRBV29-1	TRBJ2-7	CSSRDTNYEQYF	TGCAGCTCGAGGGACACTAACTACGAGCAGTACTTC
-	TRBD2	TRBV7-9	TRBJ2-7	CASSLAGSGRYEQYF	TGTGCCAGCAGCTTAGCGGGTAGCGGGAGGTATGAGCAGTACTTC
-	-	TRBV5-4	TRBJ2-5	CASSLLQGFKETQYF	TGTGCCAGCAGCTTACTACAGGGTTTTAAGGAGACCCAGTACTTC
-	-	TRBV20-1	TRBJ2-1	CSASRGDEQFF	TGCAGTGCTAGTAGGGGCGATGAGCAGTTCTTC
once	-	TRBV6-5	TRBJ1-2	CASSYTPGSYGYTF	TGTGCCAGCAGTTACACCCCGGGAAGCTATGGCTACACCTTC
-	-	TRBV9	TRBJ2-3	CASTYLTDTQYF	TGTGCCAGCACTTATTTAACAGATACGCAGTATTTT
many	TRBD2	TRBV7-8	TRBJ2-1	CASSLFLTSETNEQFF	TGTGCCAGCAGCTTATTCTTGACTAGCGAGACCAATGAGCAGTTCTTC